These 26 T cell receptor beta chains share one sample of origin, sequenced in a study of Graves' ophthalmopathy and Graves' hyperthyroidism. CDR3 regions of TCR beta were amplified from RNA transcripts. Second-round multiplex PCR followed a first-round RT-PCR using HTBI primers. A single record per CDR3 protein comes from TCRdb applying MiXCR to the multiplex PCR reads. This table has around 600,000 distinct CDR3 sequences, roughly 39% appearing once. Sequenced: peripheral blood. The receptor source for this set is an adult man with Graves' ophthalmopathy.

This rearrangement joins TRBV10-3 to TRBJ2-7, with 7 nucleotides matching TRBD1. This CDR3 region has 13 residues. The V and J ends lost 8 bases and 7 bases, in that order; junction bases with no gene match: 11. The germline gives CDR1 ENHRY, CDR2 SYGVKD. CDR3 loop: CAICQGTGDEQYF. The CDR3 region has the DNA TGTGCCATCTGTCAAGGCACAGGGGATGAGCAGTACTTC.

The gene calls are TRBV19 and TRBJ1-2; possibly TRBD1 for D (5 bases). The V gene's germline CDR1 is LNHDA and CDR2 SQIVND (reference sequence). This CDR3 is built from 14 residues. V gave up 4 bases and J gave up 5 bases, with 14 bases separating them. CDR3 protein: CASSTRQGGYGYTF. The CDR3 DNA follows: TGTGCCAGTAGTACTCGGCAGGGAGGTTATGGCTACACCTTC.

In the case of this clonotype: One junction end disagrees with the germline gene, perhaps due to a read error. The chain links TRBV10-3 to TRBJ2-2; D may be TRBD1 (5 bases). The CDR3 runs 16 residues. The germline V gene has CDR1 ENHRY and CDR2 SYGVKD. The CDR3 spells CASSEAMTVNTGELFF. CDR3 DNA: TGTGCCAGCAGTGAAGCGATGACAGTGAACACCGGGGAGCTGTTTTTT.

This clonotype has ten or more counts. The chain employs TRBV24-1 and TRBJ2-2, with D maybe TRBD1 (5 bases). Germline values: CDR1 KGHDR, CDR2 SFDVKD. This CDR3 is built from 14 residues. V was shortened by 0 bases and J by 5 bases, with 6 bases between the two germline ends. This CDR3 reads CATSDLQGTGELFF. The CDR3 DNA reads TGTGCCACCAGTGATTTGCAGGGAACCGGGGAGCTGTTTTTT.

This clonotype was counted only a few times. No conserved phenylalanine or tryptophan is present at the end of the CDR3, so a read error is the likely explanation. No DNA is shown, since the ends of the CDR3 on it are uncertain; the CDR3 is the one TCRdb lists. This chain joins TRBV10-3 and TRBJ1-4. Per the germline V gene, CDR1 is ENHRY and CDR2 is SYGVKD. The CDR3 length equals 10 residues, ends included. The CDR3 reads CAISESIRLV.

This clonotype has at least ten counts. V is TRBV20-1 and J is TRBJ1-5, with a weak D call TRBD1 (6 bases). Germline CDR1 DFQATT, CDR2 SNEGSKA (reference sequence). Trimming left V 3 bases short and J 5 bases short, with 17 bases between. This CDR3 spans 15 amino acids. The CDR3: CSASLGLGGYQPQHF. DNA of the CDR3: TGCAGTGCTAGTCTCGGCTTAGGGGGTTATCAGCCCCAGCATTTT.

The gene calls are TRBV5-1 and TRBJ2-2, with 8 bases fitting TRBD1. This CDR3 has 17 residues. Germline values: CDR1 SGHRS, CDR2 YFSETQ. V lost 1 base, J lost 5 bases, and 10 bases stayed unmatched. The CDR3 sequence: CASSLYWTGIVTGELFF. Written as DNA, the CDR3 is TGCGCCAGCAGCTTGTACTGGACAGGGATCGTGACCGGGGAGCTGTTTTTT.

This clonotype was observed at least ten times. J is TRBJ1-2 and V is TRBV7-2; 7 nucleotides agree with TRBD1. The CDR3 length is 13 residues. The trim removed 5 bases at V and 6 bases at J, leaving 6 bases unmatched. Germline CDR1 is SGHTA and CDR2 is FQGNSA. The DNA for the CDR3 is TGTGCCAGCAGCCGAGGGGGCACCCATGGCTACACCTTC. Its translation is CASSRGGTHGYTF.

This clonotype was recorded at least ten times. The CDR3 region is CASTEGDTEAFF. As DNA, the CDR3 is TGTGCCAGCACGGAGGGGGACACTGAAGCTTTCTTT. This chain joins TRBV12-3 or TRBV12-4 and TRBJ1-1, with TRBD1 as a possible D gene (6 bases). The CDR3 contains 12 residues. The V and J ends lost 7 bases and 3 bases respectively, with 9 bases between them.

This clonotype was counted ten times or more. The V gene is TRBV29-1, the J gene TRBJ1-2, with D hard to call. The V end lost 3 bases, the J end lost 6 bases, and 17 bases lay between the germline ends. This CDR3 has 14 amino acids. CDR1 is SQVTM and CDR2 is ANQGSEA in the germline V gene. The CDR3 loop reads CSVEMYPTTHGYTF. The DNA for the CDR3 is TGCAGCGTTGAGATGTATCCGACTACCCATGGCTACACCTTC.

This clonotype was seen a handful of times. The gene calls are TRBV6-1 and TRBJ1-5; D unresolved. Trimming cost V 0 bases and J 3 bases, with 15 bases left between them. This CDR3 has 17 amino acids. Looked up from germline, CDR1 is MNHNS and CDR2 is SASEGT. CDR3 DNA sequence: TGTGCCAGCAGTGAAGCGCCTCAGTCCTTTTCCAATCAGCCCCAGCATTTT. Translated, it gives CASSEAPQSFSNQPQHF.

This clonotype is a singleton in its sample. The chain uses TRBV7-2 and TRBJ1-2, with 9 bases lining up with TRBD1. The germline V gene encodes CDR1 SGHTA and CDR2 FQGNSA. Germline trimming cut 5 bases from V and 12 bases from J; bases unmatched to any gene: 25. This CDR3 comprises 18 residues. The CDR3 DNA is TGTGCCAGCAGCCCCTCATGGACAGGGGATCGGATGCGGTCTGGAAACACCTTC. Residues: CASSPSWTGDRMRSGNTF.

To note about this clonotype: A read error may produce the germline difference seen at one junction end. The chain employs TRBV7-9 and TRBJ1-2; the D gene is possibly TRBD1 (5 bases). CDR1 and CDR2 (germline): SEHNR, FQNEAQ (reference sequence). The CDR3 has 11 amino acids. As DNA, the CDR3 is TGTTCCAGCAGCATTGGGGGTGGCTACACCTTC. Translation gives CSSSIGGGYTF.

This clonotype was seen ten or more times. The J gene is TRBJ1-4, the V gene TRBV7-9; 7 positions match TRBD1. The V segment lost 1 base and the J segment 12 bases; nucleotides outside the gene matches: 14. CDR1 is SEHNR, CDR2 FQNEAQ, per germline (reference sequence). This CDR3 has 16 amino acids. CDR3 coding DNA: TGTGCCAGCAGCTTAGTTGGTGGGACAGAGCGTTTGGAACTGTTTTTT. Protein: CASSLVGGTERLELFF.

The chain recombines TRBV12-3 or TRBV12-4 with TRBJ1-4; weak D call: TRBD1 (6 bases). Trimming shortened V by 1 base and J by 7 bases, and 13 bases separated the two germline ends. The CDR3 length is 15 residues. The CDR3 DNA sequence: TGTGCCAGCAGTTTAGAACCCCTCAGGGGTGAAAAACTGTTTTTT. It encodes CASSLEPLRGEKLFF.

About this clonotype itself: A much larger clone lies one base from this, so it may be a read error. This chain joins TRBV20-1 and TRBJ1-2; TRBD1 matches 7 bases. The germline V gene encodes CDR1 DFQATT and CDR2 SNEGSKA (reference sequence). The CDR3 consists of 18 residues. CDR3: CSTRGGTRGLGVVYGYTF. CDR3 in DNA: TGCAGTACTAGAGGGGGGACGAGGGGGCTGGGAGTAGTTTATGGCTACACCTTC.

The V call is TRBV29-1, the J call TRBJ1-3, with D unresolved. This CDR3 is 13 amino acids long. The germline V gene has CDR1 SQVTM and CDR2 ANQGSEA. V shed 1 base and J shed 10 bases, with 14 bases lying between them. CDR3 residues: CSVEGLLGETIYF. CDR3 sequence (DNA): TGCAGCGTTGAAGGGTTACTCGGAGAGACCATATATTTT.

This chain links TRBV27 with TRBJ2-7; TRBD1 matches at 9 bases. This CDR3 has 17 amino acids. Trimming removed 7 bases from V and 7 bases from J; junction bases left unmatched: 20. The germline V gene encodes CDR1 MNHEY and CDR2 SMNVEV (reference sequence). Written as DNA, the CDR3 is TGTGCCAGCACCCTGGAAGAGCCGGGACAGGGAGTGCAGGAGCAGTACTTC. This encodes CASTLEEPGQGVQEQYF.

Many counts were recorded for this clonotype. The chain combines TRBV20-1 with TRBJ2-5; perhaps TRBD1 as D (6 bases). Trimming shortened V by 5 bases and J by 4 bases, and 20 bases separated the two germline ends. There are 15 residues in the CDR3. Germline values: CDR1 DFQATT, CDR2 SNEGSKA (reference sequence). The CDR3: CSALSFQGQPETQYF. In DNA, the CDR3 is TGCAGTGCTCTTTCCTTTCAGGGGCAGCCAGAGACCCAGTACTTC.

A note on this clonotype: A much bigger clone sits one base away, suggesting this may be a read error. The J gene is TRBJ2-6, the V gene TRBV2; no clear D. The CDR3 is made up of 11 amino acids. In germline, CDR1 is SNHLY, CDR2 FYNNEI. With 1 base removed from V and 10 bases from J, the gap between germline ends came to 2 bases. This CDR3 reads CASSEGNVLTF. Here the CDR3 DNA reads TGTGCCAGCAGTGAAGGGAACGTCCTGACTTTC.

This clonotype was detected many times. This chain links TRBV20-1 with TRBJ1-5, with D tentatively TRBD1 (6 bases). Trimming left V 1 base short and J 3 bases short, with 16 bases between. CDR1 is DFQATT, CDR2 SNEGSKA, per germline (reference sequence). This CDR3 is 16 amino acids long. Here the CDR3 DNA reads TGCAGTGCTAGAGCTGCCCAGGACAGCATCAATCAGCCCCAGCATTTT. Protein sequence: CSARAAQDSINQPQHF.

V is TRBV7-9 and J is TRBJ2-2, with D possibly being TRBD1 (5 bases). V lost 5 bases and J 8 bases, leaving 9 bases between the germline ends. The germline CDR1 and CDR2 sequences are SEHNR and FQNEAQ (reference sequence). The CDR3 has 12 residues. CDR3 protein: CASSAWTGELFF. The CDR3 coding sequence is TGTGCCAGCAGCGCATGGACAGGGGAGCTGTTTTTT.

The CDR3 loop is CSAPRTGGYGYTF. CDR3 sequence (DNA): TGCAGTGCCCCTCGGACAGGAGGATATGGCTACACCTTC. The J gene is TRBJ1-2, the V gene TRBV20-1; TRBD1 agrees at 7 bases. The germline CDR1 and CDR2 sequences are DFQATT and SNEGSKA (reference sequence). This CDR3 is 13 amino acids long. V shed 6 bases, J shed 5 bases, and the junction held 9 bases outside the gene matches.

A note on this clonotype: A junction boundary mismatches the germline segment, possibly from a read error. The CDR3 nucleotides are TGCAGCGTTGCCACAGGGGGCTCTGGGGCCAACGTCCTGACCTTC. Its protein product is CSVATGGSGANVLTF. V gene TRBV29-1 combines with J gene TRBJ2-6, with 9 bases aligning to TRBD1. The CDR3 totals 15 residues. Germline V gene data show CDR1 as SQVTM and CDR2 as ANQGSEA.

J is TRBJ1-6 and V is TRBV9, with D tentatively TRBD1 (6 bases). V was cut by 3 bases and J by 8 bases, with 21 bases left in between. Germline lookup yields CDR1 SGDLS and CDR2 YYNGEE. There are 17 residues in the CDR3. In DNA, the CDR3 is TGTGCCAGCAGCGCCGCAGAGGTTGGGGGCCTAGATTCACCCCTCCACTTT. Translating gives CASSAAEVGGLDSPLHF.

In this sample, this clonotype turned up many times. The gene calls are TRBV29-1 and TRBJ1-2, with 9 bases lining up with TRBD1. With V trimmed by 6 bases and J by 4 bases, 6 bases remained unmatched. CDR3 length equals 13 residues. The germline gives CDR1 SQVTM, CDR2 ANQGSEA. CDR3 DNA sequence: TGCAGCGTGGGAACAGGGGGCGGCTATGGCTACACCTTC. This encodes CSVGTGGGYGYTF.